The 12 T cell receptor beta chains reported below all come from one sample, sequenced in a study of blood T cells in healthy people across ages. A second PCR of 7 to 11 cycles used a sample-barcoded 5' primer and a J-beta primer mix. Via MiXCR, TCRdb re-called the 5' RACE reads, giving one row per CDR3 protein. The table includes about 1.8 million distinct CDR3 sequences, about 50% detected once. Sequenced sample: blood. These receptors were obtained from a middle-aged woman in good health.

The chain employs TRBV20-1 and TRBJ2-7, with 7 bases matching TRBD2. The J call may be wrong; the DNA end is better matched by TRBJ2-5. Germline V gives CDR1 DFQATT, CDR2 SNEGSKA (reference sequence). The CDR3 sequence is 13 residues long. CDR3 DNA: TGCAGTTCTGGAGCGGGGAGGTGGGAGACCCAGTACTTC. It encodes CSSGAGRWETQYF.

Worth noting for this clonotype: An end of the junction does not agree with germline; a read error may underlie this. This chain connects TRBV6-6 to TRBJ2-7; D gene unclear. This CDR3 has 11 residues. From germline, CDR1 is MNHNY and CDR2 SVGAGI (reference sequence). The CDR3 protein is CASRSSHEQYF. The CDR3 DNA follows: TGTGCCAGCAGAAGCTCCCACGAGCAGTACTTC.

This chain links TRBV20-1 with TRBJ2-5; 7 bases match TRBD1. The end of the DNA is better explained by TRBJ2-7, so the J call may be wrong. CDR1 DFQATT and CDR2 SNEGSKA come from the germline V gene (reference sequence). The CDR3 covers 14 residues. The CDR3 reads CSWGRGGKGYEQYF. CDR3 sequence (DNA): TGCAGTTGGGGGCGAGGGGGCAAGGGCTACGAGCAGTACTTC.

The chain is built from TRBV7-9 and TRBJ1-1; a possible D gene is TRBD1 (5 bases). Germline assignment: CDR1 SEHNR and CDR2 FQNEAQ (reference sequence). Trimming stripped 5 bases from V and 1 base from J, with 11 bases between. The CDR3 extends over 14 amino acids. The CDR3 region has the DNA TGTGCCAGCAGCCATCCTGGGGGGAACACTGAAGCTTTCTTT. Encoded protein: CASSHPGGNTEAFF.

The chain joins TRBV12-3 or TRBV12-4 to TRBJ2-3, with D hard to call. The V end lost 1 base, the J end lost 0 bases, and 8 bases lay between the germline ends. The CDR3 runs 15 residues. CDR3 coding DNA: TGTGCCAGCAGTTTAGAGGAACAAAGCACAGATACGCAGTATTTT. Protein product: CASSLEEQSTDTQYF.

The rearrangement links TRBV15 to TRBJ2-3, with TRBD1 as a possible D gene (5 bases). The CDR3 is 13 residues long. Trimming pared 8 bases from V and 4 bases from J, leaving 13 bases between. The germline V gene has CDR1 LNHNV and CDR2 YYDKDF (reference sequence). As DNA, the CDR3 is TGTGCCACCTGTAGGGGTTGGCCAGATACGCAGTATTTT. Its protein is CATCRGWPDTQYF.

The V gene is TRBV6-2 or TRBV6-3, the J gene TRBJ2-4, with 7 nucleotides matching TRBD1. TRBJ2-7 matches the DNA end more closely, so the J call is doubtful. Germline V gene data show CDR1 as MNHEY and CDR2 as SVGEGT. CDR3 length: 16 residues. DNA of the CDR3: TGTGCCAGCCGTCAGTTTTCGACAGGGCAATTGAACGAGCAGTACTTC. It yields the protein CASRQFSTGQLNEQYF.

The chain carries TRBV4-2 and TRBJ2-1; 9 bases map to TRBD1. There are 15 residues in the CDR3. Trimming removed 5 bases from V and 10 bases from J; junction bases left unmatched: 12. From germline, CDR1 is LGHNA and CDR2 YNFKEQ. The CDR3 region has the DNA TGTGCCAGCAGCGCCGGGACAGGGCCTTTAGCGGAGCAGTTCTTC. It specifies CASSAGTGPLAEQFF.

Comment on this clonotype: This may stem from a read error, because a much larger clone lies one nucleotide away. The V call is TRBV5-1, the J call TRBJ2-1; 7 nucleotides align to TRBD2. V lost 5 bases and J lost 9; bases outside the gene matches: 5. This CDR3 has 12 amino acids. CDR1 is SGHRS, CDR2 YFSETQ, per germline. CDR3: CASRRPGGEQFF. The CDR3 DNA reads TGCGCCAGCAGACGGCCGGGGGGTGAGCAGTTCTTC.

The sample holds one count of this clonotype. The rearrangement uses TRBV4-3 and TRBJ2-3, with 10 bases matching TRBD2. Trimming cost V 2 bases and J 6 bases; bases outside gene matches: 5. Germline V CDR1 and CDR2: LGHNA, YSLEER. The CDR3 runs to 15 residues. Here the CDR3 DNA reads TGCGCCAGCAGCCAAATGACTAGCGGGCAGGATACGCAGTATTTT. It codes for CASSQMTSGQDTQYF.

V usage is TRBV18 and J usage is TRBJ2-1; D gene uncertain. Per germline, CDR1 KGHSH and CDR2 LQKENI. This CDR3 spans 15 amino acids. Trimming removed 3 bases from V and 0 bases from J, with 9 bases in between. The CDR3 DNA follows: TGTGCCAGCTCACCCTCCCAGAGCTCCTACAATGAGCAGTTCTTC. It translates to CASSPSQSSYNEQFF.

The DNA of the CDR3 is TGCAGTGCCGCCCCGCAGGGTATATACAATGAGCAGTTCTTC. This sequence encodes CSAAPQGIYNEQFF. The rearrangement uses TRBV20-1 and TRBJ2-1; D might be TRBD1 (5 bases). Looked up from germline, CDR1 is DFQATT and CDR2 is SNEGSKA (reference sequence). The V end lost 6 bases, the J end lost 4 bases, and 16 bases lay between the germline ends. The CDR3 is made up of 14 amino acids.